These 6 T cell receptor beta chains share one sample of origin, sequenced in a study of shared clonotypes between healthy human individuals (dated by TCRdb to 2018 to 2020). The receptor library was made with the immunoSEQ multiplex PCR assay. Imported from immuneACCESS, the table was reduced by TCRdb to in-frame sequences with V and J called. These copies leave out some clones; in studies compared against another copy, an unresolved V gene accounts for under half, and the cause of the remainder is not known. The sample yields about 1 million clones; approximately 70% were counted once. Roughly 1.5% of the sample is taken by the ten largest. Material: memory CD4+ T cells sorted from blood. The intended sense of this specimen's cell subset or site label: CD45RA-negative fraction. The receptors originated from a man between 18 and 29 years old in good health.

The V and J genes are TRBV29-1 and TRBJ2-4, with 9 bases lining up with TRBD1. Germline-derived CDR1 and CDR2 are SQVTM and ANQGSEA. The CDR3 has 13 residues. V dropped 6 bases and J dropped 6; count of bases not matched to a gene: 6. The DNA for the CDR3 is TGCAGCGTCGGGGGACAGGGCCTAAACATTCAGTACTTC. Translation: CSVGGQGLNIQYF.

The rearrangement uses TRBV4-2 and TRBJ2-7, with 9 positions matching TRBD1. CDR3 size: 15 residues. The V gene end was trimmed by 0 bases and the J gene end by 2 bases; junction bases not matched to a gene: 2. The germline V gene has CDR1 LGHNA and CDR2 YNFKEQ. The CDR3 spells CASSQDWTGAYEQYF. The CDR3 nucleotides read TGTGCCAGCAGCCAAGATTGGACAGGGGCCTACGAGCAGTACTTC.

In this sample, this clone turned up many times. This chain connects TRBV7-2 to TRBJ1-1; D gene ambiguous. V was shortened by 7 bases and J by 4 bases, with 13 bases between the two germline ends. The CDR3 loop spans 13 amino acids. Germline V gene lookup returns CDR1 SGHTA and CDR2 FQGNSA. CDR3 sequence (DNA): TGTGCCAGCAAAACCCGATCGACCACTGAAGCTTTCTTT. Its translation is CASKTRSTTEAFF.

The CDR3 reads CASSPRDTLFYGYTF. Written as DNA, the CDR3 is TGTGCCAGCAGCCCCCGGGACACACTATTCTATGGCTACACCTTC. The chain recombines TRBV7-9 with TRBJ1-2, with a tentative D call TRBD1 (6 bases). Germline assignment: CDR1 SEHNR and CDR2 FQNEAQ (reference sequence). V was clipped by 5 bases and J by 4 bases, with 17 bases between them. This CDR3 has 15 residues.

V is TRBV7-6 and J is TRBJ2-2, with 7 nucleotides matching TRBD1. The CDR3 loop spans 14 amino acids. Germline V gives CDR1 SGHVS, CDR2 FNYEAQ. The ends lost 5 bases at V and 7 bases at J; junction bases unmatched: 7. This chain's CDR3 is CASSALTGIGELFF. The CDR3 coding sequence is TGTGCCAGCAGCGCCTTGACAGGGATCGGGGAGCTGTTTTTT.

CDR3 sequence reads: CASSLAWNEQFF. CDR3 sequence (DNA): TGTGCCAGCAGCTTAGCGTGGAATGAGCAGTTCTTC. The chain couples TRBV7-2 to TRBJ2-1; no definite D call. Trimming removed 0 bases at V and 7 bases at J, with 4 bases between. Germline CDR1 reads SGHTA; CDR2 reads FQGNSA. CDR3 length: 12 residues.